Below are 23 T cell receptor beta chains sequenced from a single sample in a study of tumour-infiltrating T cells in Burkitt lymphoma. Libraries were prepared by immunoSEQ multiplex PCR; TCRdb keeps only in-frame clonotypes and omits some of them. The sample lists about 2,800 clones; around 76% were seen once. Sequencing was done on a sample of tumor tissue. The receptors derive from a human donor with diffuse large B-cell lymphoma.

The chain carries TRBV6-5 and TRBJ2-1; 9 positions agree with TRBD2. In germline, CDR1 is MNHEY, CDR2 SVGAGI. The CDR3 totals 16 residues. Trimming removed 0 bases from V and 5 bases from J; junction bases left unmatched: 5. The CDR3 reads CASSYSPSGINNEQFF. CDR3 bases: TGTGCCAGCAGTTACTCGCCTAGCGGGATTAACAATGAGCAGTTCTTC.

Here the CDR3 reads CASSFPRWGGDATGELFF. In DNA form, the CDR3 reads TGTGCCAGCAGCTTCCCTCGGTGGGGCGGGGACGCCACCGGGGAGCTGTTTTTT. The chain employs TRBV5-4 and TRBJ2-2; a possible D gene is TRBD2 (6 bases). V was shortened by 2 bases and J by 4 bases, with 21 bases between the two germline ends. CDR1 is SGHNT, CDR2 YYREEE, per germline (reference sequence). The CDR3 is 18 residues long.

This clone was detected once. V and J are TRBV13 and TRBJ1-4; 8 bases line up with TRBD1. The germline gives CDR1 PRHDT, CDR2 FYEKMQ (reference sequence). There are 15 residues in the CDR3. The V and J ends lost 4 bases and 8 bases, in that order; junction bases with no gene match: 9. The CDR3 region is CASSSPGTGSEKLFF. The CDR3 DNA follows: TGTGCCAGCAGCTCGCCAGGGACAGGTTCCGAAAAACTGTTTTTT.

The chain uses TRBV6-1 and TRBJ2-7; D is possibly TRBD1 (6 bases). This CDR3 spans 13 amino acids. With 5 bases removed from V and 6 bases from J, the gap between germline ends came to 14 bases. Germline V gives CDR1 MNHNS, CDR2 SASEGT. This chain's CDR3 is CASSTRTASEQYF. The CDR3 region has the DNA TGTGCCAGCAGTACTCGGACAGCTAGCGAGCAGTACTTC.

Sample share makes this clone large. V is TRBV7-6 and J is TRBJ2-2; 9 bases are shared with TRBD1. The germline V gene has CDR1 SGHVS and CDR2 FNYEAQ. V lost 9 bases, J lost 6 bases, and 5 bases stayed unmatched. The CDR3 extends over 13 amino acids. Here the CDR3 DNA reads TGTGCCAGTAAACACAGGGGGCCCGGGGAGCTGTTTTTT. This translates into CASKHRGPGELFF.

V is TRBV5-1 and J is TRBJ1-1; 8 bases line up with TRBD1. V gave up 2 bases and J gave up 11 bases; unmatched junction bases: 8. Germline CDR1 and CDR2: SGHRS and YFSETQ. This CDR3 comprises 13 residues. The DNA for the CDR3 is TGCGCCAGCAGCTTTGGGACAGGACGCGAGGCTTTCTTT. Residues: CASSFGTGREAFF. Looking up the rest from reference TRBV5-1 and TRBJ1-1 gives the full variable domain: KAGVTQTPRYLIKTRGQQVTLSCSPISGHRSVSWYQQTPGQGLQFLFEYFSETQRNKGNFPGRFSGRQFSNSRSEMNVSTLELGDSALYLCASSFGTGREAFFGQGTRLTVV.

This sequence joins TRBV5-6 and TRBJ2-7; D is possibly TRBD1 or TRBD2 (5 bases each). Germline lookup yields CDR1 SGHDT and CDR2 YYEEEE. This CDR3 has 13 amino acids. Trimming left V 4 bases short and J 6 bases short, with 14 bases between. The CDR3 region is CASSPGPGTEQYF. In DNA form, the CDR3 reads TGTGCCAGCAGCCCGGGACCAGGGACCGAGCAGTACTTC.

This chain connects TRBV5-1 to TRBJ1-2; D not resolved. V shed 0 bases and J shed 4 bases, with 10 bases lying between them. This CDR3 has 14 residues. In germline, CDR1 is SGHRS, CDR2 YFSETQ. The CDR3: CASSLEVAGYGYTF. Written as DNA, the CDR3 is TGCGCCAGCAGCTTGGAAGTGGCGGGCTATGGCTACACCTTC.

This clone was detected only a few times. This chain connects TRBV6-1 to TRBJ1-5; no definite D call. V was cut by 5 bases and J by 6 bases, with 11 bases left in between. CDR1 is MNHNS and CDR2 is SASEGT in the germline V gene. This CDR3 is 13 amino acids long. CDR3 protein: CASSWDPPQPQHF. The CDR3 region has the DNA TGTGCCAGCAGTTGGGATCCGCCTCAGCCCCAGCATTTT.

The V call is TRBV4-1, the J call TRBJ2-3; 11 bases are a match to TRBD2. J was trimmed by 5 bases and V by 1 base; bases with no gene match: 5. There are 16 residues in the CDR3. Per germline, CDR1 MGHRA and CDR2 YSYEKL. The CDR3 DNA is TGCGCCAGCAGCCAAGCGGCTAGCGGGGGGTTAGATACGCAGTATTTT. Translated: CASSQAASGGLDTQYF.

There are a few counts of this clone. The V gene is TRBV4-2, the J gene TRBJ1-6; 10 bases agree with TRBD1. Germline V gives CDR1 LGHNA, CDR2 YNFKEQ. With 0 bases clipped from V and 0 bases from J, the junction kept 5 bases outside the gene matches. This CDR3 comprises 19 residues. As DNA, the CDR3 is TGTGCCAGCAGCCAAGAGGACAGGGGGGGTAGCTCCTATAATTCACCCCTCCACTTT. Protein: CASSQEDRGGSSYNSPLHF.

J is TRBJ1-3 and V is TRBV5-1; the match to TRBD1 covers 7 bases. This CDR3 is built from 14 residues. Germline lookup yields CDR1 SGHRS and CDR2 YFSETQ. The V gene end was trimmed by 0 bases and the J gene end by 6 bases; junction bases not matched to a gene: 3. CDR3: CASSLGQGENTIYF. In DNA form, the CDR3 reads TGCGCCAGCAGCTTGGGGCAGGGGGAAAACACCATATATTTT.

The rearrangement joins TRBV7-2 to TRBJ2-2, with D perhaps TRBD1 (5 bases). Trimming shortened V by 2 bases and J by 7 bases, and 11 bases separated the two germline ends. Germline V lookup: CDR1 SGHTA, CDR2 FQGNSA. This CDR3 is built from 14 residues. CDR3 loop: CASSLTDTGGELFF. The CDR3 DNA follows: TGTGCCAGCAGCTTAACTGATACAGGCGGGGAGCTGTTTTTT.

This chain connects TRBV11-3 to TRBJ2-3, with D unresolved. V lost 4 bases, J lost 3 bases, and 11 bases lay in between. Germline V gene data show CDR1 as SGHNT and CDR2 as YENEEA. This CDR3 contains 14 residues. CDR3 bases: TGTGCCAGCAGCTCAATCCATGGGACAGATACGCAGTATTTT. Translated: CASSSIHGTDTQYF.

This clone was observed a handful of times. This chain uses TRBV6-5 with TRBJ1-1; D unresolved. The CDR3 contains 13 residues. The germline CDR1 and CDR2 sequences are MNHEY and SVGAGI. V dropped 0 bases and J dropped 4 bases, with 6 bases sitting between them. The CDR3 spells CASSYSWGTEAFF. CDR3 bases: TGTGCCAGCAGTTACTCGTGGGGCACTGAAGCTTTCTTT.

CDR3: CASSQETTRVYEQYF. CDR3 in DNA: TGTGCCAGCAGCCAAGAAACTACCAGAGTTTACGAGCAGTACTTC. The gene calls are TRBV4-2 and TRBJ2-7; D uncertain. Trimming took 0 bases from V and 4 from J, leaving 13 bases between them. Germline V gene data show CDR1 as LGHNA and CDR2 as YNFKEQ. This CDR3 has 15 amino acids.

In this sample, this clone turned up a few times. The CDR3 DNA follows: TGTGCCACCAGCACTGACTCCTACGAGCAGTACTTC. Residues: CATSTDSYEQYF. The chain joins TRBV15 to TRBJ2-7; no reliable D call. The CDR3 loop spans 12 amino acids. V was shortened by 4 bases and J by 0 bases, with 4 bases between the two germline ends. The germline gives CDR1 LNHNV, CDR2 YYDKDF (reference sequence).

V usage is TRBV7-6 and J usage is TRBJ1-3; no firm D call. Germline lookup yields CDR1 SGHVS and CDR2 FNYEAQ. Trimming removed 2 bases from V and 3 bases from J, with 11 bases in between. The CDR3 extends over 15 amino acids. DNA for the CDR3: TGTGCCAGCAGCTTATCAGCCGCTGATGGAAACACCATATATTTT. Its protein is CASSLSAADGNTIYF.

The V gene is TRBV5-1, the J gene TRBJ2-5, with D perhaps matching TRBD2 (5 bases). The CDR3 totals 17 residues. The V gene's germline CDR1 is SGHRS and CDR2 YFSETQ. Trimming left V 3 bases short and J 1 base short, with 19 bases between. CDR3: CASSSGRAGRFQETQYF. The CDR3 DNA sequence: TGCGCCAGCAGCTCCGGGCGGGCCGGACGCTTCCAAGAGACCCAGTACTTC.

The V and J genes are TRBV4-2 and TRBJ2-2; 7 positions match TRBD1. CDR3 length: 16 amino acids. V was clipped by 0 bases and J by 5 bases; unmatched bases: 6. Germline V CDR1 and CDR2: LGHNA, YNFKEQ. CDR3 residues: CASSQEWTGLTGELFF. CDR3 nucleotide sequence: TGTGCCAGCAGCCAAGAATGGACAGGCCTAACCGGGGAGCTGTTTTTT.

The rearrangement links TRBV7-9 to TRBJ2-2, with TRBD2 matching 13 bases. CDR3 size: 18 residues. CDR1 and CDR2 from the germline V gene are SEHNR and FQNEAQ (reference sequence). V trimming: 5 bases; J trimming: 3 bases; junction bases outside the gene matches: 9. This CDR3 is CASSAELAGGVYTGELFF. The CDR3 DNA sequence: TGTGCCAGCAGCGCTGAACTAGCGGGAGGGGTATACACCGGGGAGCTGTTTTTT.

The CDR3 sequence is CASSFKGTGGKNIQYF. CDR3 sequence (DNA): TGTGCCAGCAGTTTTAAGGGGACAGGGGGCAAAAACATTCAGTACTTC. The V gene is TRBV28, the J gene TRBJ2-4; 11 nucleotides line up with TRBD1. The V gene's germline CDR1 is MDHEN and CDR2 SYDVKM. V shed 3 bases and J 3 bases; nucleotides not matched to a gene: 4. The CDR3 is made up of 16 amino acids. Based on the CDR3 plus reference TRBV28 and TRBJ2-4, the full variable domain is DVKVTQSSRYLVKRTGEKVFLECVQDMDHENMFWYRQDPGLGLRLIYFSYDVKMKEKGDIPEGYSVSREKKERFSLILESASTNQTSMYLCASSFKGTGGKNIQYFGAGTRLSVL.

The chain couples TRBV5-6 to TRBJ2-6, with D unclear. This CDR3 has 16 residues. Trimming took 4 bases from V and 0 from J, leaving 11 bases between them. Germline V lookup: CDR1 SGHDT, CDR2 YYEEEE. CDR3 amino acids: CASSLVGLSGANVLTF. The DNA for the CDR3 is TGTGCCAGCAGCCTGGTCGGGCTCTCTGGGGCCAACGTCCTGACTTTC.